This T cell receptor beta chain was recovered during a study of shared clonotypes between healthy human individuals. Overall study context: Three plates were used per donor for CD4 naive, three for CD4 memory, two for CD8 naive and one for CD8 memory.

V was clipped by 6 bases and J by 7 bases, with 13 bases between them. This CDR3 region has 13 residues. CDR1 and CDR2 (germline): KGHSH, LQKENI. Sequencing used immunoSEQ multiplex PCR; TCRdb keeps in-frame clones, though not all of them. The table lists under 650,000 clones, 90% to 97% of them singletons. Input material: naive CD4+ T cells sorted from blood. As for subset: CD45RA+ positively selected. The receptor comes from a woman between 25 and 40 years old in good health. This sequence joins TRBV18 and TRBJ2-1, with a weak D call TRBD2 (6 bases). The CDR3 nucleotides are TGTGCCAGCTCTACGGGAGTTGGTAATGAGCAGTTCTTC. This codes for CASSTGVGNEQFF.